The clone carrying this T cell receptor beta chain was seen at least ten times. Per the germline V gene, CDR1 is SGHTA and CDR2 is FQGNSA. Trimming left V 1 base short and J 5 bases short, with 12 bases between. CDR3 size: 15 residues. TCR cDNA molecules were tagged individually, and each one carried a unique molecular identifier. TCRdb redid the calling of the 5' RACE reads with MiXCR, one entry per CDR3 protein. This sample has some 15,000 distinct CDR3 sequences, with roughly a tenth found just once. This specimen comes from a study of spatial heterogeneity in lung cancer. As for time point: sample taken at primary tumor resection. Frozen PBMC, nontumor lung or tumor provided whole RNA, which was sequenced unsorted.

The specimen was PBMCs, collected at surgery. The rearrangement uses TRBV7-2 and TRBJ2-1, with D hard to call. This receptor was obtained from a female donor with early-stage non-small cell lung cancer. CDR3 in DNA: TGTGCCAGCAGCTTAGATTGGCGGTCCCACAATGAGCAGTTCTTC. This sequence encodes CASSLDWRSHNEQFF.